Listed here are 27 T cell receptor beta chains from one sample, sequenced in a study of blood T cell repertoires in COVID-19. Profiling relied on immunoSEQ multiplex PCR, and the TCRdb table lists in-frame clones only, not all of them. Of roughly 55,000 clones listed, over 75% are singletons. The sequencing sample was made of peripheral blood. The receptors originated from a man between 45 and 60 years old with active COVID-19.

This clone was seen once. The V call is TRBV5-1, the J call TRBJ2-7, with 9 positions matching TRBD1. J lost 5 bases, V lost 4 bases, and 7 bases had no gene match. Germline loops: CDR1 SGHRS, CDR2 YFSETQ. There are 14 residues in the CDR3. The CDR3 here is CASSPRTGEDEQYF. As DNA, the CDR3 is TGCGCCAGCAGCCCTCGGACAGGGGAGGACGAGCAGTACTTC.

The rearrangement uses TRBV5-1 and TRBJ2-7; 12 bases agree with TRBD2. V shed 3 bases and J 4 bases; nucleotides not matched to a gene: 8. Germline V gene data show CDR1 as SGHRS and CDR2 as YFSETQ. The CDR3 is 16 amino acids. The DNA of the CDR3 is TGCGCCAGCAGCTCTCACGGACTAGCGGGGACGTACGAGCAGTACTTC. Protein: CASSSHGLAGTYEQYF.

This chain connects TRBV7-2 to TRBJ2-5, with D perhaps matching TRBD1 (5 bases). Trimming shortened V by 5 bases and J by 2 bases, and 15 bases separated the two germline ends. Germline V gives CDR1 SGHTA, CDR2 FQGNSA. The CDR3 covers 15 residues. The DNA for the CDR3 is TGTGCCAGCAGCCCCGGACCAAAGGGGCAAGAGACCCAGTACTTC. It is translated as CASSPGPKGQETQYF.

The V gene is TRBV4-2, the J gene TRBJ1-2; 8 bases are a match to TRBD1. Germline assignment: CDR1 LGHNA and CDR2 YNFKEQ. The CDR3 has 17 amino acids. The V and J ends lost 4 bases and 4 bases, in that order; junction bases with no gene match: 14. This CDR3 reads CASSPQPGQDGLYGYTF. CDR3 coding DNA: TGTGCCAGCAGCCCACAACCGGGACAGGATGGACTCTATGGCTACACCTTC.

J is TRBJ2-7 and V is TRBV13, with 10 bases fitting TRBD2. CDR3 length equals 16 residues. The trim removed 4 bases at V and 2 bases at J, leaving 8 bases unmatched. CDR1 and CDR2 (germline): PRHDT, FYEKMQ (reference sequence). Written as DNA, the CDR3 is TGTGCCAGCAGCTATAATAGCGGGGGGCCCGCCTACGAGCAGTACTTC. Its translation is CASSYNSGGPAYEQYF.

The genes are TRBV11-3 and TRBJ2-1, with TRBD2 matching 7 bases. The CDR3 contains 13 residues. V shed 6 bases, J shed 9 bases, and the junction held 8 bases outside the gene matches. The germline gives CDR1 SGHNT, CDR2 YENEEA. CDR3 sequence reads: CASSPPSGGEQFF. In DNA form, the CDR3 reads TGTGCCAGCAGTCCTCCTAGCGGCGGTGAGCAGTTCTTC.

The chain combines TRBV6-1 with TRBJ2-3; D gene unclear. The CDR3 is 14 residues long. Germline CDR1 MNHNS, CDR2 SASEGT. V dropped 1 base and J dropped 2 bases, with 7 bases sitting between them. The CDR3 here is CASSEGRYTDTQYF. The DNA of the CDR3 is TGTGCCAGCAGTGAAGGGAGATACACAGATACGCAGTATTTT.

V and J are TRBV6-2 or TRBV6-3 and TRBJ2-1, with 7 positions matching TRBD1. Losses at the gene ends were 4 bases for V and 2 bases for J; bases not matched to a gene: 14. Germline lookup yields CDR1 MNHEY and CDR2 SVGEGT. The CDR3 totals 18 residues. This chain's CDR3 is CASSFLPHTGAAYNEQFF. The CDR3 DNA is TGTGCCAGCAGTTTCCTCCCTCACACAGGGGCGGCCTACAATGAGCAGTTCTTC.

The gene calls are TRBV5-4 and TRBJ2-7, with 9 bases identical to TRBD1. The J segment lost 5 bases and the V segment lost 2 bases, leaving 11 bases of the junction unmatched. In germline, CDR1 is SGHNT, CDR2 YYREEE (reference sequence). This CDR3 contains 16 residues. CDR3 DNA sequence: TGTGCCAGCAGCTTCCCCGGGGACAGGGCGATCGACGAGCAGTACTTC. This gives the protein CASSFPGDRAIDEQYF.

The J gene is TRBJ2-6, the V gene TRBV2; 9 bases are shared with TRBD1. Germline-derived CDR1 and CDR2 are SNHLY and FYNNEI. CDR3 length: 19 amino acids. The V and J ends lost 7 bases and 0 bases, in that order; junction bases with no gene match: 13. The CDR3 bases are TGTGCCAGCACCCATCCCCGACGGGACAGGGACTCTGGGGCCAACGTCCTGACTTTC. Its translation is CASTHPRRDRDSGANVLTF.

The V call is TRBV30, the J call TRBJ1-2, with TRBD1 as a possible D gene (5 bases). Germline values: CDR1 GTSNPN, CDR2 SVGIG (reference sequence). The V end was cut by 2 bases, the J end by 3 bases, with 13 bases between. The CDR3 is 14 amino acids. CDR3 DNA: TGTGCCTGGAGTACACGACGGGGGGACTATGGCTACACCTTC. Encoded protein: CAWSTRRGDYGYTF. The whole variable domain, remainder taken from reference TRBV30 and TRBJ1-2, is SQTIHQWPATLVQPVGSPLSLECTVEGTSNPNLYWYRQAAGRGLQLLFYSVGIGQISSEVPQNLSASRPQDRQFILSSKKLLLSDSGFYLCAWSTRRGDYGYTFGSGTRLTVV.

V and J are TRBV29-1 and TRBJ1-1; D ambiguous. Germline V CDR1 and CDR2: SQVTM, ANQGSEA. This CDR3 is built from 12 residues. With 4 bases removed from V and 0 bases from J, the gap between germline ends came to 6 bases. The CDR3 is CSVALLNTEAFF. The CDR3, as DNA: TGCAGCGTTGCACTGCTGAACACTGAAGCTTTCTTT.

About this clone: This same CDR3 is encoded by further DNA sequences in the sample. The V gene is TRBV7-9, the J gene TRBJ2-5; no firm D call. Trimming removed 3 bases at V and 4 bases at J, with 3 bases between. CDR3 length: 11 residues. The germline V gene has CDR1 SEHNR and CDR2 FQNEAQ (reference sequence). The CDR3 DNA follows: TGTGCCAGCAGCTTCGGAGAGACCCAGTACTTC. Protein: CASSFGETQYF.

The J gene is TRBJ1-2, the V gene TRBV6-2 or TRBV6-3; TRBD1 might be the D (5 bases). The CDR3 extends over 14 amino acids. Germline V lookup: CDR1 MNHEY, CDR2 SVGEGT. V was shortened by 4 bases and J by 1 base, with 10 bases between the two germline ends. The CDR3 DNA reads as TGTGCCAGCAGTTTGCCAGGGAATAACTATGGCTACACCTTC. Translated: CASSLPGNNYGYTF.

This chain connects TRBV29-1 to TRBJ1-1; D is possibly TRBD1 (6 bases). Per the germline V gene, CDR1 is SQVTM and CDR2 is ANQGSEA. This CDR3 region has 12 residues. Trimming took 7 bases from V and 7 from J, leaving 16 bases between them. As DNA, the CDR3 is TGCAGCGCAGAGGGGGAGTCGGGTGAAGCTTTCTTT. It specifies CSAEGESGEAFF.

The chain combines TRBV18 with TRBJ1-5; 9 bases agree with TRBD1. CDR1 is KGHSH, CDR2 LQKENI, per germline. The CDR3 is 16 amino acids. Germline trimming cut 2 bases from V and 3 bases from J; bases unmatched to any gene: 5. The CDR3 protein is CASSPYGTGPNQPQHF. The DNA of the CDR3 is TGTGCCAGCTCACCATACGGGACAGGGCCCAATCAGCCCCAGCATTTT.

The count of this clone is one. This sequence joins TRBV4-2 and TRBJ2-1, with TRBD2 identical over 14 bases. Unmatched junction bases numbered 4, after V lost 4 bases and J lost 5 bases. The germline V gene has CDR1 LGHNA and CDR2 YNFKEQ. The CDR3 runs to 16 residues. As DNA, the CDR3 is TGTGCCAGCAGCCTGCCGGGACTAGCGGGAGACAATGAGCAGTTCTTC. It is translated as CASSLPGLAGDNEQFF.

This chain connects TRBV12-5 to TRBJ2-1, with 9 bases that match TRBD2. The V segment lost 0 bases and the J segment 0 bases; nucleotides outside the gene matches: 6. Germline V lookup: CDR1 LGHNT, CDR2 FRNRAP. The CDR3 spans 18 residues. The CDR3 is CASGLVLAGGLSYNEQFF. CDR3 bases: TGTGCTAGTGGTTTGGTTTTGGCGGGGGGGCTCTCCTACAATGAGCAGTTCTTC.

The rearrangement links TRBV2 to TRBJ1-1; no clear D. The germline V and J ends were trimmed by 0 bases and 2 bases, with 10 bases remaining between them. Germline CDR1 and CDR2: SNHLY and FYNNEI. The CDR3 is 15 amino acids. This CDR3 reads CASSEALLTNTEAFF. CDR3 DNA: TGTGCCAGCAGTGAAGCGCTTCTAACCAACACTGAAGCTTTCTTT.

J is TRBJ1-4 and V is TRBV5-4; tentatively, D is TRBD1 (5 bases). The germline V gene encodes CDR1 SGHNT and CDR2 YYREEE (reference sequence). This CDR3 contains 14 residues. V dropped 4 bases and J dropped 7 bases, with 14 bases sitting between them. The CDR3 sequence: CASSDPGGGEKLFF. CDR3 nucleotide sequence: TGTGCCAGCAGCGACCCCGGGGGGGGTGAAAAACTGTTTTTT.

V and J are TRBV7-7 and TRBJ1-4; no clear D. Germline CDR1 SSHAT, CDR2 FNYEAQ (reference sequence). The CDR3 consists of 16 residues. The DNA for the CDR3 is TGTGCTACCAAGGTGGGCAACACCGAGGAGGGTGAAAAACTGTTTTTT. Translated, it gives CATKVGNTEEGEKLFF.

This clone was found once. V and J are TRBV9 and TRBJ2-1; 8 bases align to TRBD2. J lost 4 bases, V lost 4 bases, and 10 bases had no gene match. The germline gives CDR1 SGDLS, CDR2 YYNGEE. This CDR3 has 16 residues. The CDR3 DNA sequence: TGTGCCAGCAGCCCTCCGTCTACGGGAGGGTACAATGAGCAGTTCTTC. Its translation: CASSPPSTGGYNEQFF.

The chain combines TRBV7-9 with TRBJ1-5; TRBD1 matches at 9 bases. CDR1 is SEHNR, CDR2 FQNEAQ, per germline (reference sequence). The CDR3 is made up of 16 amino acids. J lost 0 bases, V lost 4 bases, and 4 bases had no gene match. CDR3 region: CASSSGTGSSNQPQHF. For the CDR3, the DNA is TGTGCCAGCAGCTCCGGGACAGGGAGTAGCAATCAGCCCCAGCATTTT.

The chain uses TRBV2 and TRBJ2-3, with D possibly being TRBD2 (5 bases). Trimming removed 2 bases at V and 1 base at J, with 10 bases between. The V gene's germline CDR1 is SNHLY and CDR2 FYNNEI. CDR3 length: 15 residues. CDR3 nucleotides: TGTGCCAGCAGTGAAATCGGAGGCCGCACAGATACGCAGTATTTT. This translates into CASSEIGGRTDTQYF.

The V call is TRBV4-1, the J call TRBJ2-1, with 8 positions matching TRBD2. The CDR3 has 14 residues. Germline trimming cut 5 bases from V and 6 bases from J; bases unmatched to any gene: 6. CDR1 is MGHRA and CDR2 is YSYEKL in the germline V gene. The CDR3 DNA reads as TGCGCCAGCAGCTATTCCGGGGGGGTCAATGAGCAGTTCTTC. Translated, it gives CASSYSGGVNEQFF.

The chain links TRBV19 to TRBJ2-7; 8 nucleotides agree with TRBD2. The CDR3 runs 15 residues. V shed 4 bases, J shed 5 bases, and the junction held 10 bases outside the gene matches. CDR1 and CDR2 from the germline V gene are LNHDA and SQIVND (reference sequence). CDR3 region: CASSRGWGLDDEQYF. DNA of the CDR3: TGTGCCAGTAGTAGAGGGTGGGGACTAGATGACGAGCAGTACTTC. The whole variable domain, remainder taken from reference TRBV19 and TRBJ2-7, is DGGITQSPKYLFRKEGQNVTLSCEQNLNHDAMYWYRQDPGQGLRLIYYSQIVNDFQKGDIAEGYSVSREKKESFPLTVTSAQKNPTAFYLCASSRGWGLDDEQYFGPGTRLTVT.

The CDR3 DNA reads TGTGCCAGTAGTATTGCAGGGTTCGGCTATGGCTACACCTTC. This encodes CASSIAGFGYGYTF. The chain joins TRBV19 to TRBJ1-2; perhaps TRBD1 as D (5 bases). Trimming took off 3 bases at V and 4 bases at J, with 12 bases between the two ends. This CDR3 spans 14 amino acids. From germline, CDR1 is LNHDA and CDR2 SQIVND (reference sequence).